What follows are 4 T cell receptor beta chains derived from one specimen sequenced in a study of CD8+ T cells in alopecia areata. Sequencing used cDNA as its template, made by extracting RNA and reverse transcribing it. The protocol was immunoSEQ multiplex PCR, while the TCRdb copy is restricted to in-frame clones and leaves out a portion. Listed for the sample are 290,000 or so clones, none seen a single time. After pooling, cutaneous lymph node cells were sorted with CD4, CD8alpha, NKG2D, NKG2ACE and other markers. The specimen was CD4+ T cells sorted from a lymph node. The receptors shown here come from a C3H/HeJ mouse with alopecia areata. The MHC haplotype recorded for the strain is H2-k.

In its sample, this clone was seen a few times. Mouse gene names and germline throughout. The CDR3 end is not reached by the read, which stops 4 residues before it; the germline J gene fills it in. The chain employs TRBV12-1 and TRBJ2-3; 9 nucleotides align to TRBD1. This CDR3 contains 15 residues. Germline V gives CDR1 SGHSN, CDR2 HYEKVE. Trimming cost V 2 bases and J 2 bases; bases outside gene matches: 4. Partial CDR3 DNA: TGTGCCAGCTCTCCGACAGGGGGGTATGCAGAA. Translated: CASSPTGGYAE. The whole CDR3 sequence is CASSPTGGYAETLYF.

There are a few counts of this clone. This may come from a read error, since a much larger clone is one base off. The germline and genes are mouse ones. The read terminates 3 residues before the CDR3 end, so the remaining end is supplied by the germline J gene. V is TRBV13-1 and J is TRBJ1-6; D is uncertain. TRBJ1-6 is an open reading frame, and its role is uncertain. The CDR3 has 13 residues. Per the germline V gene, CDR1 is NSHNY and CDR2 is SYGAGN. Trimming stripped 1 base from V and 7 bases from J, with 6 bases between. This CDR3 is CASSDLGNSPLYF. CDR3 DNA (partial): TGTGCCAGCAGTGATTTGGGGAATTCGCCC.

This clone came up a few times. Mouse gene names and germline throughout. CDR3 region: CASSDPGETGQLYF. The DNA read from the CDR3 is TGTGCCAGCAGTGATCCTGGGGAGACCGGG. The chain recombines TRBV13-1 with TRBJ2-2; TRBD2 is a possible D gene (6 bases). The read comes to an end 4 residues before the CDR3 does, leaving the germline J gene to fill in the end. CDR1 and CDR2 from the germline V gene are NSHNY and SYGAGN. The CDR3 extends over 14 amino acids. V was clipped by 1 base and J by 5 bases, with 9 bases between them.

Notes on this clone: Germline and genes here are mouse. The read finishes 4 residues shy of the CDR3 end, and the germline J gene is used to complete it. V is TRBV31 and J is TRBJ2-1, with TRBD1 as a possible D gene (6 bases). The CDR3 spans 14 residues. Trimming removed 0 bases at V and 5 bases at J, with 11 bases between. Germline V gene data show CDR1 as GKSSPN and CDR2 as SITVG. The CDR3 bases that were read are TGTGCCTGGAGTCTCGGACAGACAAATGCT. Its translation: CAWSLGQTNA. The full CDR3 sequence reads CAWSLGQTNAEQFF.